The T cell receptor (beta chain) under discussion was sequenced for a study of blood T cell repertoires in COVID-19. Study-wide background: Sites across the United States, Italy and Spain contributed samples from acute and convalescent COVID-19. PBMCs, B-cell-depleted T cells, or T cells provided the cDNA or gDNA that made up the material.

Authors' processing steps: Quantification of nucleated cells was approximated via reference gene primer amplification. Assay: immunoSEQ multiplex PCR; the TCRdb copy retains only in-frame clones and omits some. V and J calls and clone size are as listed in that table; D and trimming were resolved from the DNA. The top ten hold 6.6% of the sample, which has approximately 110,000 clones, under 90% seen once. Sequencing was done on a sample of peripheral blood. The receptor comes from a woman aged 45-65 years with acute or convalescent COVID-19.

The CDR3 sequence: CASSQGGQYGYTF. The CDR3, as DNA: TGTGCCAGCAGCCAAGGGGGGCAGTATGGCTACACCTTC. This chain links TRBV3-1 (or the pseudogene TRBV3-2) with TRBJ1-2, with TRBD1 as a possible D gene (6 bases). CDR1 and CDR2 from the germline V gene are LGHDT and YNNKEL (reference sequence). With 1 base removed from V and 5 bases from J, the gap between germline ends came to 8 bases. This CDR3 has 13 amino acids.